This record concerns one T cell receptor (beta chain) sequence. Its target is unknown. This entry belongs to a study of OX40 agonist ivuxolimab in advanced cancers. Study-wide context: There were three patients with partial responses, one having hepatocellular carcinoma and two cutaneous melanoma. General study findings and limits: With doses of 0.1 to 3.0 mg/kg, CD4+ and CD8+ blood T cells had undergone clonal expansion by week 6.

Autoimmune disease history or systemic immunosuppression meant exclusion. Collection of blood occurred at baseline, at cycle 4 day 1, and at cycle 7 day 1. Germline CDR1 is SGHAT and CDR2 is FQNNGV. This CDR3 is built from 15 residues. Trimming took off 1 base at V and 5 bases at J, with 14 bases between the two ends. Profiled with immunoSEQ multiplex PCR; TCRdb holds only in-frame clones, not every one. The sample lists some 50,000 clones; 85% to 90% were seen once. The sequence derives from an adult with an advanced solid tumor such as melanoma, head and neck, liver or kidney cancer. This chain uses TRBV11-2 with TRBJ2-5; D ambiguous. The sample was CD4+ or CD8+ T cells sorted from blood, taken in a trial of the OX40 agonist ivuxolimab. The CDR3 spells CASSLAWGRMETQYF. The CDR3 DNA is TGTGCCAGCAGCTTAGCATGGGGTCGGATGGAGACCCAGTACTTC.